This T cell receptor beta chain was identified in a study of blood T cells in healthy people across ages. PCR was performed a second time for about 6 to 12 cycles using a sample-barcoded 5' primer and a J-beta primer mix. Individual samples furnished no less than 2.5 million CDR3-containing paired-end reads apiece. TCRdb reprocessed the 5' RACE reads with MiXCR, giving one entry per CDR3 protein. The table shows some 750,000 distinct CDR3 sequences, with approximately 22% occurring only once. Sequences were obtained from blood. The TCR originated in a man in his 70s in good health.

The CDR3, as DNA: TGTGCCAGCAGTGGGGGACTAGCGGGATTCTACGAGCAGTACTTC. It is translated as CASSGGLAGFYEQYF. This sequence joins TRBV6-1 and TRBJ2-1; TRBD2 agrees at 13 bases. The tail of the sequence fits TRBJ2-7 better, so the J call may be wrong. Germline lookup yields CDR1 MNHNS and CDR2 SASEGT. The CDR3 runs to 15 residues.